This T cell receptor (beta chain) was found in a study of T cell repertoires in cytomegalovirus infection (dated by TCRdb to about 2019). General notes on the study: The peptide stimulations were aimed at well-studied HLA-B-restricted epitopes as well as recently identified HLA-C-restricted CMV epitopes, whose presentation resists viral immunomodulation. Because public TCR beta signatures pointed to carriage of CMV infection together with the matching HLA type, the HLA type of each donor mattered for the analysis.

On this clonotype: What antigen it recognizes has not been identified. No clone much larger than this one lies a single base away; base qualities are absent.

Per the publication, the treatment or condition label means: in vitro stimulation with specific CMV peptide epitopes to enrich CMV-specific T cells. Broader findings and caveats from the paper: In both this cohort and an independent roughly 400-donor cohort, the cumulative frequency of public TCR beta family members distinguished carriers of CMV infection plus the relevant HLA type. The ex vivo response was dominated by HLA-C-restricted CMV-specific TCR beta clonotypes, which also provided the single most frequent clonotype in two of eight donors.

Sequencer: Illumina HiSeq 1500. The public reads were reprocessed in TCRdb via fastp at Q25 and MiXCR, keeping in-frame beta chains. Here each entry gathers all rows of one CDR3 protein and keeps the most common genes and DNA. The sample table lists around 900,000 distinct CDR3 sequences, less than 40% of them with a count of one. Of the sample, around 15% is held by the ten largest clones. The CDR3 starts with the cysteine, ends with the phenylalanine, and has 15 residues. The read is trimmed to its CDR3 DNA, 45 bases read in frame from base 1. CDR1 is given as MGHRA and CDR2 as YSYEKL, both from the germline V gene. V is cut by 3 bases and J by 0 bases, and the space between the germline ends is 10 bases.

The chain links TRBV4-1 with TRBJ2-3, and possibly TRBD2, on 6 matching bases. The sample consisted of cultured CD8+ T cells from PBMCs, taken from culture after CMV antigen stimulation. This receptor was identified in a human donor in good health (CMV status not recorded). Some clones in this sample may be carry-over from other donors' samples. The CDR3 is CASSHGRGSTDTQYF. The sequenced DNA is TGCGCCAGCAGCCATGGACGGGGGAGCACAGATACGCAGTATTTT.